Included here is one TCR beta chain sequence, with context. The source of the sample is a study of human thymus T cells. The table came from immunoSEQ multiplex PCR; TCRdb's copy has only in-frame clones and leaves some out. The table records 45,000 to 75,000 clones, about 93% of them present only once. The clonotype was recovered from a boy younger than two with a congenital heart defect but otherwise immunologically healthy. Sequencing was done on a sample of blood.

The chain's CDR3 is CAWSQGPGGYGYTF. CDR3 DNA: TGTGCCTGGAGTCAAGGGCCAGGGGGCTATGGCTACACCTTC. This chain joins TRBV30 and TRBJ1-2, with 7 positions matching TRBD1. The V and J ends lost 2 bases and 4 bases, in that order; junction bases with no gene match: 7. CDR3 length: 14 residues. CDR1 and CDR2 from the germline V gene are GTSNPN and SVGIG (reference sequence).